The 24 T cell receptor beta chains below come from one sample, sequenced in a study of OX40 agonist ivuxolimab in advanced cancers. The assay was immunoSEQ multiplex PCR, and TCRdb's table has in-frame clones only and misses some. The table shows roughly 50,000 clones, with 75% to 90% occurring only once. Sequenced here: CD4+ or CD8+ T cells sorted from blood, sampled in a trial of the OX40 agonist ivuxolimab. The receptors were sampled from an adult with an advanced solid tumor such as melanoma, head and neck, liver or kidney cancer.

The chain links TRBV5-1 to TRBJ1-1, with TRBD1 matching 7 bases. V lost 2 bases to trimming and J lost 2 bases; unmatched junction nucleotides: 6. CDR1 and CDR2 from the germline V gene are SGHRS and YFSETQ. CDR3 size: 15 residues. The CDR3 loop reads CASSFYTGENTEAFF. The CDR3, as DNA: TGCGCCAGCAGCTTCTACACAGGGGAAAACACTGAAGCTTTCTTT.

The chain is built from TRBV5-1 and TRBJ1-1; no definite D call. Germline CDR1 and CDR2: SGHRS and YFSETQ. The CDR3 is 14 amino acids. Trimming took off 3 bases at V and 2 bases at J, with 11 bases between the two ends. The CDR3 loop is CASSSPRANTEAFF. For the CDR3, the DNA is TGCGCCAGCAGCTCCCCCCGGGCCAACACTGAAGCTTTCTTT.

J is TRBJ2-3 and V is TRBV2; D tentatively fits TRBD1 or TRBD2 (5 bases each). The ends were cut back, 8 bases at V and 6 bases at J, with 15 bases in the middle. Germline-derived CDR1 and CDR2 are SNHLY and FYNNEI. CDR3 length: 13 amino acids. In nucleotides, the CDR3 is TGTGCCAGCCTGGGTGGGGGAAAGGATACGCAGTATTTT. Protein sequence: CASLGGGKDTQYF. Looking up the rest from reference TRBV2 and TRBJ2-3 gives the full variable domain: EPEVTQTPSHQVTQMGQEVILRCVPISNHLYFYWYRQILGQKVEFLVSFYNNEISEKSEIFDDQFSVERPDGSNFTLKIRSTKLEDSAMYFCASLGGGKDTQYFGPGTRLTVL.

This chain links TRBV5-1 with TRBJ1-1, with D perhaps matching TRBD1 (6 bases). The CDR3 extends over 14 amino acids. The germline V gene encodes CDR1 SGHRS and CDR2 YFSETQ. Trimming removed 0 bases from V and 7 bases from J, with 13 bases in between. This CDR3 reads CASSLVPGEIEAFF. CDR3 in DNA: TGCGCCAGCAGCTTGGTCCCAGGGGAGATTGAAGCTTTCTTT.

The chain couples TRBV7-2 to TRBJ2-1; perhaps TRBD2 as D (5 bases). V dropped 4 bases and J dropped 4 bases, with 17 bases sitting between them. Germline V gene sequence: CDR1 SGHTA, CDR2 FQGNSA. This CDR3 spans 16 amino acids. The CDR3 nucleotides are TGTGCCAGCAGCTACCGGACTGGCGGCTTATACAATGAGCAGTTCTTC. Protein sequence: CASSYRTGGLYNEQFF.

V and J are TRBV2 and TRBJ2-1, with 12 nucleotides matching TRBD2. The CDR3 spans 15 residues. Unmatched junction bases numbered 5, after V lost 4 bases and J lost 7 bases. Looked up from germline, CDR1 is SNHLY and CDR2 is FYNNEI. The CDR3 spells CASSASGRASNEQFF. As DNA, the CDR3 is TGTGCCAGCAGTGCTAGCGGGAGGGCCTCGAATGAGCAGTTCTTC.

The chain carries TRBV18 and TRBJ2-5; D unresolved. The CDR3 spans 12 residues. V shed 2 bases and J shed 5 bases, with 6 bases lying between them. Germline CDR1 and CDR2: KGHSH and LQKENI. This chain's CDR3 is CASSPFTETQYF. The CDR3 coding sequence is TGTGCCAGCTCACCATTTACGGAGACCCAGTACTTC.

The chain has TRBV4-2 and TRBJ1-1, with D unclear. Per germline, CDR1 LGHNA and CDR2 YNFKEQ. The CDR3 totals 16 residues. V was shortened by 0 bases and J by 4 bases, with 15 bases between the two germline ends. The CDR3 DNA reads as TGTGCCAGCAGCCAAGAGGTGGGATCTGAGTTCACTGAAGCTTTCTTT. Protein product: CASSQEVGSEFTEAFF.

Written as DNA, the CDR3 is TGTGCCAGCAGCCTAGCGGGAGAGGATACGCAGTATTTT. Its translation is CASSLAGEDTQYF. The chain has TRBV2 and TRBJ2-3, with 10 bases fitting TRBD2. CDR3 length: 13 amino acids. The ends lost 6 bases at V and 6 bases at J; junction bases unmatched: 3. Per the germline V gene, CDR1 is SNHLY and CDR2 is FYNNEI.

The rearrangement links TRBV5-4 to TRBJ2-1; a weak D match, TRBD2 (6 bases). The V end was cut by 0 bases, the J end by 10 bases, with 11 bases between. Per germline, CDR1 SGHNT and CDR2 YYREEE (reference sequence). This CDR3 contains 13 residues. CDR3 sequence (DNA): TGTGCCAGCAGCTTGGACCTTGGGAGGGAGCAGTTCTTC. Translated: CASSLDLGREQFF.

This sequence joins TRBV30 and TRBJ2-7; D gene unclear. CDR1 is GTSNPN and CDR2 is SVGIG in the germline V gene (reference sequence). The CDR3 length is 17 residues. Trimming pared 1 base from V and 0 bases from J, leaving 19 bases between. The CDR3 region is CAWSETYGWQSSYEQYF. CDR3 sequence (DNA): TGTGCCTGGAGTGAAACCTACGGTTGGCAGAGCTCCTACGAGCAGTACTTC.

V gene TRBV6-6 combines with J gene TRBJ2-7, with 13 bases matching TRBD2. CDR3 size: 15 residues. Looked up from germline, CDR1 is MNHNY and CDR2 is SVGAGI (reference sequence). Trimming removed 6 bases from V and 6 bases from J; junction bases left unmatched: 8. CDR3 nucleotide sequence: TGTGCCAGCAGCCGAGGACTAGCGGGAGCTGTCGAGCAGTACTTC. Its protein product is CASSRGLAGAVEQYF.

This chain joins TRBV27 and TRBJ2-1, with TRBD2 identical over 11 bases. After removal of 0 bases from V and 7 bases from J, the junction contained 14 bases not matched to a gene. This CDR3 has 19 amino acids. In germline, CDR1 is MNHEY, CDR2 SMNVEV (reference sequence). The CDR3 here is CASSLSGVGLSGGVNEQFF. The CDR3 DNA follows: TGTGCCAGCAGTTTATCGGGAGTTGGGCTTAGCGGGGGGGTTAATGAGCAGTTCTTC.

The chain is built from TRBV28 and TRBJ1-6; weak D call: TRBD1 (6 bases). Trimming pared 3 bases from V and 6 bases from J, leaving 9 bases between. The CDR3 totals 14 residues. CDR1 is MDHEN, CDR2 SYDVKM, per germline. CDR3 sequence (DNA): TGTGCCAGCAGTTTGGCACAGGGTAATTCACCCCTCCACTTT. Encoded protein: CASSLAQGNSPLHF. The whole variable domain, remainder taken from reference TRBV28 and TRBJ1-6, is DVKVTQSSRYLVKRTGEKVFLECVQDMDHENMFWYRQDPGLGLRLIYFSYDVKMKEKGDIPEGYSVSREKKERFSLILESASTNQTSMYLCASSLAQGNSPLHFGNGTRLTVT.

The chain recombines TRBV30 with TRBJ2-5; D is perhaps TRBD2 (6 bases). Trimming removed 2 bases from V and 10 bases from J, with 14 bases in between. This CDR3 is 12 amino acids long. Germline assignment: CDR1 GTSNPN and CDR2 SVGIG (reference sequence). CDR3 region: CAWSHGGGIQYF. The CDR3 DNA reads TGTGCCTGGAGTCACGGGGGTGGGATCCAGTACTTC.

This chain connects TRBV5-1 to TRBJ2-1; 8 nucleotides agree with TRBD2. The trim removed 4 bases at V and 3 bases at J, leaving 6 bases unmatched. The germline V gene has CDR1 SGHRS and CDR2 YFSETQ. This CDR3 region has 15 residues. The CDR3 sequence is CASSQEAGGYNEQFF. In DNA, the CDR3 is TGCGCCAGCAGCCAGGAGGCGGGAGGCTACAATGAGCAGTTCTTC. The variable domain in full, with the rest retrieved from reference TRBV5-1 and TRBJ2-1, is KAGVTQTPRYLIKTRGQQVTLSCSPISGHRSVSWYQQTPGQGLQFLFEYFSETQRNKGNFPGRFSGRQFSNSRSEMNVSTLELGDSALYLCASSQEAGGYNEQFFGPGTRLTVL.

The chain employs TRBV5-4 and TRBJ2-1, with 9 nucleotides matching TRBD2. CDR1 is SGHNT, CDR2 YYREEE, per germline (reference sequence). The CDR3 consists of 16 residues. V lost 1 base and J lost 0; bases outside the gene matches: 2. The DNA of the CDR3 is TGTGCCAGCAGCTTGCCTAGCGGGGCCTCCTACAATGAGCAGTTCTTC. Its translation is CASSLPSGASYNEQFF.

The chain combines TRBV7-8 with TRBJ2-5; no reliable D call. Trimming shortened V by 1 base and J by 2 bases, and 8 bases separated the two germline ends. Germline V gene lookup returns CDR1 SGHVS and CDR2 FQNEAQ. This CDR3 comprises 14 residues. CDR3 amino acids: CASSLGRLQETQYF. Written as DNA, the CDR3 is TGTGCCAGCAGCTTAGGTCGTCTGCAAGAGACCCAGTACTTC. Full variable domain (rest looked up from reference TRBV7-8 and TRBJ2-5): GAGVSQSPRYKVAKRGQDVALRCDPISGHVSLFWYQQALGQGPEFLTYFQNEAQLDKSGLPSDRFFAERPEGSVSTLKIQRTQQEDSAVYLCASSLGRLQETQYFGPGTRLLVL.

V is TRBV28 and J is TRBJ1-3; no reliable D call. The CDR3 length is 13 residues. CDR1 is MDHEN, CDR2 SYDVKM, per germline. V gave up 4 bases and J gave up 3 bases, with 7 bases separating them. CDR3 amino acids: CASSSNYGNTIYF. The DNA of the CDR3 is TGTGCCAGCAGTTCTAACTATGGAAACACCATATATTTT.

Worth noting for this clone: Mismatch with germline at one junction end may stem from a read error. The rearrangement joins TRBV2 to TRBJ1-2; D is unresolved. The germline V gene encodes CDR1 SNHLY and CDR2 FYNNEI. This CDR3 comprises 14 residues. CDR3 sequence reads: CASSQAGLDYGYTF. The CDR3 region has the DNA TGTGCCAGCAGTCAAGCAGGTTTGGACTATGGCTACACCTTC. Full variable domain (missing parts from reference TRBV2 and TRBJ1-2): EPEVTQTPSHQVTQMGQEVILRCVPISNHLYFYWYRQILGQKVEFLVSFYNNEISEKSEIFDDQFSVERPDGSNFTLKIRSTKLEDSAMYFCASSQAGLDYGYTFGSGTRLTVV.

This clone has just one count. J is TRBJ2-5 and V is TRBV2; maybe TRBD1 (7 bases). Germline loops: CDR1 SNHLY, CDR2 FYNNEI. The CDR3 consists of 16 residues. The ends were cut back, 4 bases at V and 5 bases at J, with 20 bases in the middle. CDR3 loop: CASSALTGPGGETQYF. In DNA, the CDR3 is TGTGCCAGCAGTGCCCTGACAGGGCCCGGGGGTGAGACCCAGTACTTC.

At least ten counts were recorded for this clone. The chain couples TRBV19 to TRBJ1-2; D perhaps matches TRBD1 (5 bases). Trimming stripped 3 bases from V and 8 bases from J, with 13 bases between. From germline, CDR1 is LNHDA and CDR2 SQIVND (reference sequence). The CDR3 is 13 amino acids. CDR3 in DNA: TGTGCCAGTAGTATTGGGGGTGTTCGGGGCTACACCTTC. Protein: CASSIGGVRGYTF. Combining the CDR3 with reference TRBV19 and TRBJ1-2 gives the whole variable domain DGGITQSPKYLFRKEGQNVTLSCEQNLNHDAMYWYRQDPGQGLRLIYYSQIVNDFQKGDIAEGYSVSREKKESFPLTVTSAQKNPTAFYLCASSIGGVRGYTFGSGTRLTVV.

This clone was observed a single time. Here the CDR3 reads CASSLVSYNEQFF. CDR3 in DNA: TGTGCCAGCAGCTTAGTGTCGTACAATGAGCAGTTCTTC. The chain recombines TRBV7-2 with TRBJ2-1, with D hard to call. The CDR3 consists of 13 residues. The V end lost 1 base, the J end lost 4 bases, and 5 bases lay between the germline ends. Germline CDR1 and CDR2: SGHTA and FQGNSA.

The chain employs TRBV7-9 and TRBJ2-3; TRBD1 matches 10 bases. This CDR3 has 14 amino acids. Germline lookup yields CDR1 SEHNR and CDR2 FQNEAQ (reference sequence). The J segment lost 3 bases and the V segment lost 5 bases, leaving 2 bases of the junction unmatched. The CDR3 sequence is CASSDRGLTDTQYF. The CDR3 nucleotides read TGTGCCAGCAGCGACAGGGGGCTTACAGATACGCAGTATTTT.